The clone carrying this TCR beta chain has just a few counts. Its antigen is as yet unknown. Template-switching 5'RACE yielded the TCR cDNA; a universal primer site and UMIs were added in the process. TCRdb re-called the 5' RACE reads through MiXCR, storing one row per CDR3 protein. The sample has 250,000 to 300,000 distinct CDR3 sequences, 10% to 15% seen once. The data stem from a study of T cells after yellow fever vaccination. The CDR3 consists of 18 residues. Germline CDR1 is SGHRS and CDR2 is YFSETQ. Trimming removed 4 bases from V and 0 bases from J; junction bases left unmatched: 6. Overall study findings and caveats: Abundant clonotypes from the bulk population could have been carried over as contaminants into FACS-sorted repertoires. After the booster, 96% of CD4 and approximately 87% of CD8 primary-response clones were re-detected. Clonotype sharing between CD4 and CD8 compartments was small.

This chain joins TRBV5-1 and TRBJ2-1; 14 nucleotides match TRBD2. The clonotype was recovered from a man aged 25 to 45 who received the YFV17D yellow fever vaccine. This specimen consisted of CD4+ T cells sorted from PBMCs, obtained 45 days after the yellow fever booster vaccination. Here the CDR3 DNA reads TGCGCCAGCAGCGCGGGACTAGCGGGAGCGATCTCCTACAATGAGCAGTTCTTC. The encoded protein is CASSAGLAGAISYNEQFF. The variable domain in full, completed from reference TRBV5-1 and TRBJ2-1, reads KAGVTQTPRYLIKTRGQQVTLSCSPISGHRSVSWYQQTPGQGLQFLFEYFSETQRNKGNFPGRFSGRQFSNSRSEMNVSTLELGDSALYLCASSAGLAGAISYNEQFFGPGTRLTVL.